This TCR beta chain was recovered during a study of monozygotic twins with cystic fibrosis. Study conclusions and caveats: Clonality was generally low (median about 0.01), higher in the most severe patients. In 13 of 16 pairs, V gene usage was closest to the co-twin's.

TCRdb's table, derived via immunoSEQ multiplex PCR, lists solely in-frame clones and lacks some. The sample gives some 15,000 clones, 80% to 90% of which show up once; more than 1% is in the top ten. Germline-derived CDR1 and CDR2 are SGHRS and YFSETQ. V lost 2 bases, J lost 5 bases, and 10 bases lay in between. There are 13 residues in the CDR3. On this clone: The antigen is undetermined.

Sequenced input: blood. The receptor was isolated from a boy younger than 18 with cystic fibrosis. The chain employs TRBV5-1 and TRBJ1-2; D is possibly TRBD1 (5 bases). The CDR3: CASSFWGRYGYTF. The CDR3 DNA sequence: TGCGCCAGCAGCTTTTGGGGCCGATATGGCTACACCTTC.